These 14 T cell receptor beta chains were all obtained from the same sample, sequenced in a study of T cells in localized non-small cell lung cancer. Profiled with immunoSEQ multiplex PCR; TCRdb holds only in-frame clones, not every one. The sample has about 82,000 clones; less than 85% are singletons. Source: PBMCs, taken before any cancer treatment. The origin of the receptors is a man aged 35 to 69 with stage II squamous cell lung carcinoma.

This clone was counted a few times. This chain connects TRBV6-5 to TRBJ1-6, with 9 bases that match TRBD1. The V gene end was trimmed by 2 bases and the J gene end by 6 bases; junction bases not matched to a gene: 5. From germline, CDR1 is MNHEY and CDR2 SVGAGI. The CDR3 has 16 amino acids. The CDR3 DNA sequence: TGTGCCAGCAGTTACCGGGACAGGGAGGGTAATTCACCCCTCCACTTT. It specifies CASSYRDREGNSPLHF.

The V gene is TRBV28, the J gene TRBJ1-1; D is unclear. The CDR3 sequence is 15 residues long. Germline V gene data show CDR1 as MDHEN and CDR2 as SYDVKM. Trimming pared 6 bases from V and 0 bases from J, leaving 14 bases between. The chain's CDR3 is CASRPQGGMNTEAFF. The CDR3 coding sequence is TGTGCCAGCAGACCCCAAGGAGGAATGAACACTGAAGCTTTCTTT.

The rearrangement joins TRBV19 to TRBJ2-7, with 8 nucleotides matching TRBD2. CDR3 size: 13 residues. V shed 7 bases, J shed 7 bases, and the junction held 9 bases outside the gene matches. Germline lookup yields CDR1 LNHDA and CDR2 SQIVND (reference sequence). This CDR3 is CASKGRLAPEQYF. The CDR3 nucleotides read TGTGCCAGTAAGGGAAGACTAGCGCCTGAGCAGTACTTC.

This clone appeared once. The V call is TRBV6-5, the J call TRBJ1-2; no clear D. This CDR3 has 13 residues. Trimming removed 6 bases at V and 8 bases at J, with 16 bases between. Germline lookup yields CDR1 MNHEY and CDR2 SVGAGI. DNA for the CDR3: TGTGCCAGCAGCCCCGCCCCGGCCTACGGCTACACCTTC. It encodes CASSPAPAYGYTF.

This clone was recorded a few times. The CDR3 DNA reads as TGTGCCAGCAGCCAAGATGAGGCGGGGAGTCGGCCCCAGCATTTT. This gives the protein CASSQDEAGSRPQHF. The chain couples TRBV4-2 to TRBJ1-5; D uncertain. Germline loops: CDR1 LGHNA, CDR2 YNFKEQ. Trimming left V 0 bases short and J 9 bases short, with 15 bases between. The CDR3 runs 15 residues.

This clone has more than one count but fewer than ten. The V and J genes are TRBV27 and TRBJ2-2; 7 bases are shared with TRBD1. From germline, CDR1 is MNHEY and CDR2 SMNVEV (reference sequence). This CDR3 spans 15 amino acids. V shed 6 bases and J 6 bases; nucleotides not matched to a gene: 10. The CDR3 coding sequence is TGTGCCAGCAGGACAGGGTCGGGATACCCCGGGGAGCTGTTTTTT. This gives the protein CASRTGSGYPGELFF.

The genes are TRBV7-9 and TRBJ2-3; D call uncertain. Germline CDR1 reads SEHNR; CDR2 reads FQNEAQ (reference sequence). The CDR3 runs to 15 residues. Trimming cost V 1 base and J 0 bases, with 8 bases left between them. The CDR3 bases are TGTGCCAGCAGCTTAGAGCTTACTAGCACAGATACGCAGTATTTT. Its protein product is CASSLELTSTDTQYF. Drawing the rest from reference TRBV7-9 and TRBJ2-3, the complete variable domain is DTGVSQNPRHKITKRGQNVTFRCDPISEHNRLYWYRQTLGQGPEFLTYFQNEAQLEKSRLLSDRFSAERPKGSFSTLEIQRTEQGDSAMYLCASSLELTSTDTQYFGPGTRLTVL.

V gene TRBV6-1 combines with J gene TRBJ2-7; 15 bases align to TRBD2. V lost 3 bases to trimming and J lost 5 bases; unmatched junction nucleotides: 11. The CDR3 consists of 18 residues. Germline-derived CDR1 and CDR2 are MNHNS and SASEGT. CDR3 protein: CASSDGRGTSGRLHEQYF. DNA for the CDR3: TGTGCCAGCAGTGACGGGAGGGGGACTAGCGGGAGGCTCCACGAGCAGTACTTC.

J is TRBJ2-3 and V is TRBV4-3; D assignment may be TRBD1 or TRBD2 (5 bases each). Trimming stripped 1 base from V and 0 bases from J, with 11 bases between. The CDR3 extends over 16 amino acids. Germline V gives CDR1 LGHNA, CDR2 YSLEER. CDR3 in amino acids: CASSQGGSPSTDTQYF. The DNA for the CDR3 is TGCGCCAGCAGCCAAGGGGGGAGCCCTAGCACAGATACGCAGTATTTT.

CDR3 in DNA: TGTGCCAGCAGCTTGGCCGGACAGGGCGGGGAGATACGCAATCAGCCCCAGCATTTT. Protein: CASSLAGQGGEIRNQPQHF. The chain joins TRBV5-6 to TRBJ1-5, with 8 bases matching TRBD1. The CDR3 runs 19 residues. The ends lost 0 bases at V and 2 bases at J; junction bases unmatched: 13. Per germline, CDR1 SGHDT and CDR2 YYEEEE.

There are a few counts of this clone. The genes are TRBV6-1 and TRBJ2-2; tentatively, D is TRBD2 (6 bases). The CDR3 consists of 15 residues. Trimming took 8 bases from V and 0 from J, leaving 13 bases between them. The V gene's germline CDR1 is MNHNS and CDR2 SASEGT. The chain's CDR3 is CASGVGGANTGELFF. DNA of the CDR3: TGTGCCAGCGGGGTGGGAGGCGCGAACACCGGGGAGCTGTTTTTT.

The CDR3 reads CASSPVGRGYNSPLHF. The CDR3 region has the DNA TGTGCCAGCAGCCCTGTTGGGAGGGGCTATAATTCACCCCTCCACTTT. The chain is built from TRBV7-9 and TRBJ1-6; a possible D gene is TRBD1 (5 bases). The CDR3 contains 16 residues. V lost 5 bases and J lost 3, with 14 bases in between. The germline V gene encodes CDR1 SEHNR and CDR2 FQNEAQ (reference sequence).

The chain uses TRBV7-9 and TRBJ2-1; TRBD1 agrees at 7 bases. CDR1 and CDR2 from the germline V gene are SEHNR and FQNEAQ (reference sequence). J lost 7 bases, V lost 7 bases, and 10 bases had no gene match. The CDR3 covers 14 residues. CDR3: CASNPKQGLNEQFF. CDR3 nucleotide sequence: TGTGCCAGCAACCCAAAACAGGGGTTAAATGAGCAGTTCTTC.

J is TRBJ2-5 and V is TRBV9, with TRBD2 identical over 11 bases. J lost 5 bases, V lost 0 bases, and 6 bases had no gene match. Germline V gene lookup returns CDR1 SGDLS and CDR2 YYNGEE. This CDR3 is 16 amino acids long. CDR3: CASSVEGSGRVETQYF. CDR3 sequence (DNA): TGTGCCAGCAGCGTAGAAGGTAGCGGGAGGGTCGAGACCCAGTACTTC.